This T cell receptor beta chain stems from a study of shared clonotypes between healthy human individuals. Germline values: CDR1 MDHEN, CDR2 SYDVKM. J was trimmed by 9 bases and V by 5 bases; bases with no gene match: 16. This CDR3 contains 15 residues. Approximately 29,000 T cell genomes, or approximately 290 ng DNA, went into replicate PCRs of unsorted PBMC. Sequencing used immunoSEQ multiplex PCR; TCRdb keeps in-frame clones, though not all of them. In the table there are around 450,000 clones, around 79% of which are singletons. Everyone who donated was a Caucasian adult who lived in Nashville, Tennessee. The unsorted samples had 70 million to 100 million PBMCs used for genomic DNA.

The chain recombines TRBV28 with TRBJ2-7; TRBD2 matches at 7 bases. Sample: PBMCs. The sequence was obtained from a woman aged 40-49 years in good health. Some clones in this sample may be carry-over from other donors' samples. The CDR3 here is CASSTPTGGTHGQYF. As DNA, the CDR3 is TGTGCCAGCAGTACTCCCACCGGGGGGACCCATGGGCAGTACTTC.